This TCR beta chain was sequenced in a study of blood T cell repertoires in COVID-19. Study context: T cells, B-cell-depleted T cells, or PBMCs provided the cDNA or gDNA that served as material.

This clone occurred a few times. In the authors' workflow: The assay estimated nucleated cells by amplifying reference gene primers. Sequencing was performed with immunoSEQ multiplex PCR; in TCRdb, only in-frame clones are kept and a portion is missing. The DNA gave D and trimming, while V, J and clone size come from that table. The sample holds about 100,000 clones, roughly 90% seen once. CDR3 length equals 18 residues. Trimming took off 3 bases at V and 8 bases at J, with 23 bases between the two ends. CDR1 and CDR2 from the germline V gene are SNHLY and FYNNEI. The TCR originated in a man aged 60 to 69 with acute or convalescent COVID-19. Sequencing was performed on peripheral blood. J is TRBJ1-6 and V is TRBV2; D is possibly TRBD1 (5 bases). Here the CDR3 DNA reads TGTGCCAGCAGTGACTTGGGGACTATACCCCTGGGGGATTCACCCCTCCACTTT. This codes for CASSDLGTIPLGDSPLHF.